The 27 T cell receptor beta chains given below trace back to one sample, sequenced in a study of beta chain features in type 1 diabetes. Study-wide results and caveats: All four CD4+ subsets of Type 1 diabetes patients contained TCRB CDR3s that were moderately but significantly shorter.

These TCRs are of unknown antigen specificity. Every bit of the isolated RNA underwent reverse transcription, so sequencing read expressed TCRB transcripts. The repertoire was sequenced with immunoSEQ multiplex PCR; TCRdb's copy has only in-frame clones and lacks some. The data show roughly 350,000 clones, around 9.6% seen once. Sample: central memory CD4+ T cells from blood. These TCRs come from a man aged 30 to 39 with type 1 diabetes.

This clone appeared many times. The J gene is TRBJ2-3, the V gene TRBV7-2, with TRBD2 matching 10 bases. In germline, CDR1 is SGHTA, CDR2 FQGNSA. This CDR3 is built from 13 residues. Trimming took 4 bases from V and 6 from J; bases not matched to a gene: 1. The CDR3 is CASSYSGGDTQYF. DNA for the CDR3: TGTGCCAGCAGCTATAGCGGGGGGGATACGCAGTATTTT.

This clone was observed a handful of times. This CDR3 reads CASSYSGGEAYEQYF. The CDR3 nucleotides are TGTGCCAGCAGTTACTCGGGTGGAGAGGCCTACGAGCAGTACTTC. The J gene is TRBJ2-7, the V gene TRBV6-6; D not certain. The CDR3 length is 15 residues. V lost 0 bases, J lost 2 bases, and 11 bases lay in between. Germline V CDR1 and CDR2: MNHNY, SVGAGI (reference sequence).

This clone was picked up a small number of times. Relative to the germline gene, one junction end is altered; a read error may explain this. This same CDR3 is encoded by further DNA sequences in the sample. This chain uses TRBV4-1 with TRBJ2-7; weak D call: TRBD1 (6 bases). The CDR3 covers 16 residues. Germline V gene lookup returns CDR1 MGHRA and CDR2 YSYEKL. The CDR3: CASSQDTRTDSYEQYF. In DNA, the CDR3 is TGTGCCAGCAGCCAAGATACAAGGACAGACTCCTACGAGCAGTACTTC.

This clone was picked up a small number of times. The rearrangement joins TRBV10-1 to TRBJ2-7; 11 bases are shared with TRBD1. The CDR3 length is 14 residues. V trimming: 6 bases; J trimming: 3 bases; junction bases outside the gene matches: 4. Looked up from germline, CDR1 is WNHNN and CDR2 is SYGVQD (reference sequence). This chain's CDR3 is CASSPGTGGYEQYF. The CDR3 nucleotides are TGCGCCAGCAGCCCCGGGACAGGGGGCTACGAGCAGTACTTC.

The CDR3 loop is CASSAPPSTDTQYF. CDR3 sequence (DNA): TGTGCCAGCAGTGCCCCTCCTAGCACAGATACGCAGTATTTT. V usage is TRBV28 and J usage is TRBJ2-3; the D is unclear. CDR3 size: 14 residues. V was pared by 5 bases and J by 0 bases, with 9 bases between. In germline, CDR1 is MDHEN, CDR2 SYDVKM.

Concerning this clone itself: With a much larger clone just one base away, this may be a read error. The rearrangement uses TRBV4-2 and TRBJ2-1, with 9 bases that match TRBD1. Trimming cost V 0 bases and J 3 bases; bases outside gene matches: 9. The CDR3 runs to 18 residues. The germline gives CDR1 LGHNA, CDR2 YNFKEQ. The CDR3 DNA reads as TGTGCCAGCAGCCAAGACCGACCCCGGGACAGGGTCTACAATGAGCAGTTCTTC. This encodes CASSQDRPRDRVYNEQFF.

The chain has TRBV28 and TRBJ2-7, with D perhaps TRBD2 (5 bases). This CDR3 has 13 residues. Germline CDR1 MDHEN, CDR2 SYDVKM. V lost 6 bases and J lost 4, with 13 bases in between. The DNA of the CDR3 is TGTGCCAGCAGCTCCCCTAGCCGTTACGAGCAGTACTTC. It specifies CASSSPSRYEQYF.

The V and J genes are TRBV7-2 and TRBJ1-3; D is unclear. CDR1 and CDR2 from the germline V gene are SGHTA and FQGNSA. Trimming removed 2 bases at V and 3 bases at J, with 14 bases between. CDR3 length: 16 amino acids. CDR3 in DNA: TGTGCCAGCAGCTTACTCGGCCCAACTCTTGGAAACACCATATATTTT. The encoded protein is CASSLLGPTLGNTIYF. The full variable domain, completed using reference TRBV7-2 and TRBJ1-3, is GAGVSQSPSNKVTEKGKDVELRCDPISGHTALYWYRQSLGQGLEFLIYFQGNSAPDKSGLPSDRFSAERTGGSVSTLTIQRTQQEDSAVYLCASSLLGPTLGNTIYFGEGSWLTVV.

V and J are TRBV7-9 and TRBJ2-3, with 12 bases that match TRBD1. Germline V gene data show CDR1 as SEHNR and CDR2 as FQNEAQ (reference sequence). The trim removed 5 bases at V and 5 bases at J, leaving 5 bases unmatched. The CDR3 sequence is 15 residues long. The CDR3 region has the DNA TGTGCCAGCAGCACGGGACAGGGGGCCGTAGATACGCAGTATTTT. It specifies CASSTGQGAVDTQYF. Combining the CDR3 with reference TRBV7-9 and TRBJ2-3 gives the whole variable domain DTGVSQNPRHKITKRGQNVTFRCDPISEHNRLYWYRQTLGQGPEFLTYFQNEAQLEKSRLLSDRFSAERPKGSFSTLEIQRTEQGDSAMYLCASSTGQGAVDTQYFGPGTRLTVL.

This clone was recorded a few times. The genes are TRBV5-4 and TRBJ2-5; D possibly corresponds to TRBD1 (6 bases). Per germline, CDR1 SGHNT and CDR2 YYREEE (reference sequence). Trimming removed 4 bases from V and 5 bases from J, with 15 bases in between. The CDR3 covers 14 residues. The DNA for the CDR3 is TGTGCCAGCAGCCTACAGGGAACGGGGGAGACCCAGTACTTC. Its protein product is CASSLQGTGETQYF.

This clone came up a few times. Other DNA sequences in this sample translate to the same CDR3. The chain has TRBV4-3 and TRBJ1-5; D gene unclear. The CDR3 runs 13 residues. Trimming stripped 0 bases from V and 4 bases from J, with 4 bases between. The germline V gene encodes CDR1 LGHNA and CDR2 YSLEER. The CDR3 sequence is CASSQDQNQPQHF. In nucleotides, the CDR3 is TGCGCCAGCAGCCAAGACCAGAATCAGCCCCAGCATTTT.

This clone was detected ten times or more. The rearrangement uses TRBV5-4 and TRBJ1-1, with TRBD1 matching over 9 bases. The V segment lost 3 bases and the J segment 5 bases; nucleotides outside the gene matches: 5. CDR3 length: 14 amino acids. In germline, CDR1 is SGHNT, CDR2 YYREEE (reference sequence). This CDR3 is CASSWGQGGTEAFF. CDR3 sequence (DNA): TGTGCCAGCAGCTGGGGACAGGGAGGAACTGAAGCTTTCTTT.

With regard to this clone: The junction departs from germline at one end; a sequencing error may be responsible. This rearrangement joins TRBV5-4 to TRBJ2-7; 7 bases fit TRBD2. Germline CDR1 SGHNT, CDR2 YYREEE (reference sequence). The CDR3 length is 13 residues. The CDR3 is CASNLVGGDEQYF. Here the CDR3 DNA reads TGTGCCAGCAACTTGGTTGGGGGGGACGAGCAGTACTTC. Filled out from reference TRBV5-4 and TRBJ2-7, the complete variable domain reads ETGVTQSPTHLIKTRGQQVTLRCSSQSGHNTVSWYQQALGQGPQFIFQYYREEENGRGNFPPRFSGLQFPNYSSELNVNALELDDSALYLCASNLVGGDEQYFGPGTRLTVT.

The chain links TRBV5-1 to TRBJ2-5; 7 bases map to TRBD2. Germline CDR1 reads SGHRS; CDR2 reads YFSETQ. This CDR3 is built from 12 residues. V lost 5 bases to trimming and J lost 4 bases; unmatched junction nucleotides: 2. CDR3 sequence: CASRPSGETQYF. Here the CDR3 DNA reads TGCGCCAGCAGGCCTAGCGGAGAGACCCAGTACTTC.

This clone was found many times. This chain joins TRBV7-9 and TRBJ2-6; D unclear. The CDR3 runs 15 residues. Germline V gene data show CDR1 as SEHNR and CDR2 as FQNEAQ (reference sequence). V was cut by 4 bases and J by 4 bases, with 11 bases left in between. DNA of the CDR3: TGTGCCAGCAGCTCTGCCTTACCCGGGGCCAACGTCCTGACTTTC. Translating it yields CASSSALPGANVLTF.

The chain carries TRBV7-2 and TRBJ2-1, with unresolved D. The germline V gene encodes CDR1 SGHTA and CDR2 FQGNSA. This CDR3 comprises 17 residues. V lost 2 bases and J 6 bases, leaving 20 bases between the germline ends. The CDR3 reads CASSLTSLGLGINEQFF. Written as DNA, the CDR3 is TGTGCCAGCAGCTTAACGTCGTTAGGGCTAGGAATCAATGAGCAGTTCTTC.

The chain recombines TRBV7-8 with TRBJ2-5; a weak D match, TRBD1 (5 bases). The J call could be wrong; TRBJ2-7 is a better fit for the DNA end. The V gene's germline CDR1 is SGHVS and CDR2 FQNEAQ. This CDR3 has 13 residues. This CDR3 reads CASSDRLSYEQYF. The CDR3 region has the DNA TGTGCCAGCAGCGACAGACTCTCCTACGAGCAGTACTTC.

This clone came up many times. The V call is TRBV10-3, the J call TRBJ1-3; D gene ambiguous. V lost 7 bases to trimming and J lost 0 bases, with 10 bases between them. Germline-derived CDR1 and CDR2 are ENHRY and SYGVKD. The CDR3 consists of 14 residues. The CDR3 loop reads CAIKGANSGNTIYF. DNA for the CDR3: TGTGCCATCAAAGGAGCCAACTCTGGAAACACCATATATTTT.

The genes are TRBV9 and TRBJ2-5; the D gene is possibly TRBD2 (6 bases). Trimming removed 0 bases from V and 2 bases from J, with 8 bases in between. The CDR3 totals 14 residues. CDR1 and CDR2 from the germline V gene are SGDLS and YYNGEE. CDR3 in amino acids: CASSVAGRQETQYF. The CDR3 nucleotides read TGTGCCAGCAGCGTAGCGGGGAGGCAAGAGACCCAGTACTTC.

This clone was found a few times. The chain links TRBV6-5 to TRBJ1-5, with 10 bases fitting TRBD1. The CDR3 has 14 amino acids. V trimming: 5 bases; J trimming: 5 bases; junction bases outside the gene matches: 3. CDR1 and CDR2 (germline): MNHEY, SVGAGI. The CDR3 region has the DNA TGTGCCAGCAGTCGACAGGGGGCGTATCAGCCCCAGCATTTT. Protein sequence: CASSRQGAYQPQHF.

At least ten counts were recorded for this clone. The V and J genes are TRBV18 and TRBJ2-1, with 10 bases that match TRBD2. The germline gives CDR1 KGHSH, CDR2 LQKENI. CDR3 size: 16 residues. After removal of 0 bases from V and 5 bases from J, the junction contained 4 bases not matched to a gene. Here the CDR3 reads CASSPPNSGRDNEQFF. The DNA for the CDR3 is TGTGCCAGCTCACCACCGAACAGCGGGAGGGACAATGAGCAGTTCTTC.

This clone appeared a few times. Its ends do not fully match the called genes, so a read error is possible. J is TRBJ1-5 and V is TRBV19, with 9 bases fitting TRBD1. This CDR3 comprises 14 residues. Germline CDR1 is LNHDA and CDR2 is SQIVND (reference sequence). In DNA form, the CDR3 reads TGTGCCAGTACCGGGACAGGGAGCAGTCAGCCCCAGCATTTT. The encoded protein is CASTGTGSSQPQHF.

On this clone itself: This could be a read error, since a much larger clone is one nucleotide away. The chain carries TRBV7-9 and TRBJ1-3; maybe TRBD1 (6 bases). Germline V gene data show CDR1 as SEHNR and CDR2 as FQNEAQ (reference sequence). V dropped 5 bases and J dropped 8 bases, with 16 bases sitting between them. The CDR3 loop spans 14 amino acids. The CDR3 sequence is CASSPDSTSDTIYF. DNA for the CDR3: TGTGCCAGCAGCCCGGACAGTACCAGCGACACCATATATTTT. Drawing the rest from reference TRBV7-9 and TRBJ1-3, the complete variable domain is DTGVSQNPRHKITKRGQNVTFRCDPISEHNRLYWYRQTLGQGPEFLTYFQNEAQLEKSRLLSDRFSAERPKGSFSTLEIQRTEQGDSAMYLCASSPDSTSDTIYFGEGSWLTVV.

The chain carries TRBV5-4 and TRBJ2-2, with D maybe TRBD1 (6 bases). The CDR3 length is 16 residues. Trimming removed 1 base at V and 0 bases at J, with 10 bases between. Germline V CDR1 and CDR2: SGHNT, YYREEE (reference sequence). The CDR3, as DNA: TGTGCCAGCAGCTTGCAAGGACAGCCGAACACCGGGGAGCTGTTTTTT. As protein: CASSLQGQPNTGELFF.

This clone was found many times. V gene TRBV7-9 combines with J gene TRBJ2-1; D gene unclear. The CDR3 is 12 residues long. V dropped 5 bases and J dropped 8 bases, with 10 bases sitting between them. Per germline, CDR1 SEHNR and CDR2 FQNEAQ (reference sequence). This chain's CDR3 is CASSAQWDEQFF. CDR3 in DNA: TGTGCCAGCAGCGCACAGTGGGATGAGCAGTTCTTC.

On this clone: This CDR3 is also generated by other DNA sequences in the sample. V gene TRBV7-9 combines with J gene TRBJ1-5, with D unclear. The V gene's germline CDR1 is SEHNR and CDR2 FQNEAQ (reference sequence). The CDR3 covers 13 residues. V was shortened by 1 base and J by 6 bases, with 7 bases between the two germline ends. Here the CDR3 reads CASSLEGTQPQHF. CDR3 in DNA: TGTGCCAGCAGCTTAGAGGGAACTCAGCCCCAGCATTTT. The whole variable domain, remainder taken from reference TRBV7-9 and TRBJ1-5, is DTGVSQNPRHKITKRGQNVTFRCDPISEHNRLYWYRQTLGQGPEFLTYFQNEAQLEKSRLLSDRFSAERPKGSFSTLEIQRTEQGDSAMYLCASSLEGTQPQHFGDGTRLSIL.

This clone was counted at least ten times. The chain uses TRBV7-9 and TRBJ2-5, with a tentative D call TRBD1 (6 bases). Germline V gene data show CDR1 as SEHNR and CDR2 as FQNEAQ (reference sequence). Deletions cut 5 bases from V and 4 bases from J, with 14 bases between. This CDR3 comprises 14 residues. CDR3 sequence (DNA): TGTGCCAGCAGCGACAACAGGGCGCCAGAGACCCAGTACTTC. Its protein is CASSDNRAPETQYF. The full variable domain, rest sourced from reference TRBV7-9 and TRBJ2-5, is DTGVSQNPRHKITKRGQNVTFRCDPISEHNRLYWYRQTLGQGPEFLTYFQNEAQLEKSRLLSDRFSAERPKGSFSTLEIQRTEQGDSAMYLCASSDNRAPETQYFGPGTRLLVL.